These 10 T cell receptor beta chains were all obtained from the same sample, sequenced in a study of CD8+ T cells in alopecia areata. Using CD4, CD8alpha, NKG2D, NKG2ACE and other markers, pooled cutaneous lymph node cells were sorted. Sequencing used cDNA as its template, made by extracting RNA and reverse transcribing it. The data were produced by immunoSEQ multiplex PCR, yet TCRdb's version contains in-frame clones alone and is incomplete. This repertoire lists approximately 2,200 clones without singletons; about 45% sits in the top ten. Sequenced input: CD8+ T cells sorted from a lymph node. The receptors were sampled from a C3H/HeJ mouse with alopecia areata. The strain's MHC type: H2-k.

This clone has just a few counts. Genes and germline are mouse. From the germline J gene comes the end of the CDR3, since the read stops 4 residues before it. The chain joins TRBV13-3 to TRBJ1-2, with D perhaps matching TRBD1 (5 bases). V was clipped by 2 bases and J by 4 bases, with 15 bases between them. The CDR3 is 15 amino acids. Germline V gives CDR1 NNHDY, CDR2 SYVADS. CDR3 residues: CASSERGEASSDYTF. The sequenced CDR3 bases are TGTGCCAGCAGTGAGCGGGGGGAGGCATCCTCC.

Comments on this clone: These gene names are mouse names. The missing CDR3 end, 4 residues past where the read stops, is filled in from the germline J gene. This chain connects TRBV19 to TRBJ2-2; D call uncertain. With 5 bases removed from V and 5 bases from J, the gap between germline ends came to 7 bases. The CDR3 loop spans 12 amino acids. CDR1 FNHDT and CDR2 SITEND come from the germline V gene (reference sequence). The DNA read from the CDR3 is TGTGCCAGCAGCCATGGGACCGGG. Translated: CASSHGTG. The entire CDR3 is CASSHGTGQLYF.

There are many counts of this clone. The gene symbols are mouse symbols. The CDR3 loop is CASSFTETSAETLYF. The covered CDR3 bases are TGTGCTAGCAGTTTTACAGAAACTAGTGCAGAA. J is TRBJ2-3 and V is TRBV29; D is unclear. The read halts 4 residues ahead of the CDR3 end, with the missing end drawn from the germline J gene. The V gene's germline CDR1 is MSHET and CDR2 SYDVDS. The CDR3 loop spans 15 amino acids. Trimming pared 3 bases from V and 0 bases from J, leaving 10 bases between.

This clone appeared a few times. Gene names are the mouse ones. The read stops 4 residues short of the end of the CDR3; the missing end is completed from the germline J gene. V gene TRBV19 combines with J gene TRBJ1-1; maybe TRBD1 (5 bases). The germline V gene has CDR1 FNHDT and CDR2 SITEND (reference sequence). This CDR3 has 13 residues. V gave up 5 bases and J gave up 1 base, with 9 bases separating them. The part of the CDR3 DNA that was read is TGTGCCAGCAGGGACAAGGGAAACACA. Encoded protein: CASRDKGNT. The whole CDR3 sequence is CASRDKGNTEVFF.

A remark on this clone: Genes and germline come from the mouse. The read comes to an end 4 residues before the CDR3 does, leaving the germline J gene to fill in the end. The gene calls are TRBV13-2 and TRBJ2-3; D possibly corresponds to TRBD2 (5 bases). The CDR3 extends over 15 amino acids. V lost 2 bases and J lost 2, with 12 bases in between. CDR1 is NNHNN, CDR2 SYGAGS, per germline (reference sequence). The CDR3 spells CASGEGGDDAETLYF. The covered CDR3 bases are TGTGCCAGCGGTGAGGGTGGGGATGATGCAGAA.

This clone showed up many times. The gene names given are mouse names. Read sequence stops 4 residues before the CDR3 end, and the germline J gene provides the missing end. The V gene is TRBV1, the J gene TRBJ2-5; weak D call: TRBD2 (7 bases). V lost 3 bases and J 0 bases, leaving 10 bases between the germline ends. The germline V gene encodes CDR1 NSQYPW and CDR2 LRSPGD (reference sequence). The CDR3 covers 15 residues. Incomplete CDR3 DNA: TGCACCTGCAGTGCCTGGGGGCTTAACCAAGAC. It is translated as CTCSAWGLNQD. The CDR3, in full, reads CTCSAWGLNQDTQYF.

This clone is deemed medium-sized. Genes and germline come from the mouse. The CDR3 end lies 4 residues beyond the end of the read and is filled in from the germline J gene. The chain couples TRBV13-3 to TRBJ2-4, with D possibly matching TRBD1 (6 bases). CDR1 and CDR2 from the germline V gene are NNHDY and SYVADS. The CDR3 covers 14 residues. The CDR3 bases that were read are TGTGCCAGCAGTGGCAGGGGAGGAGAAAAC. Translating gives CASSGRGGEN. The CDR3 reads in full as CASSGRGGENTLYF.

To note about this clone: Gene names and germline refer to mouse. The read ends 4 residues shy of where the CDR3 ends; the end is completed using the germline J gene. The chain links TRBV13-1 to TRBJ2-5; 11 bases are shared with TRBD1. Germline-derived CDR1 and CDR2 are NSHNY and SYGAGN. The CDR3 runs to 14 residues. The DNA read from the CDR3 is TGTGCCAGCAGCCCGGACAGGGGGCAGGAC. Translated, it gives CASSPDRGQD. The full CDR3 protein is CASSPDRGQDTQYF.

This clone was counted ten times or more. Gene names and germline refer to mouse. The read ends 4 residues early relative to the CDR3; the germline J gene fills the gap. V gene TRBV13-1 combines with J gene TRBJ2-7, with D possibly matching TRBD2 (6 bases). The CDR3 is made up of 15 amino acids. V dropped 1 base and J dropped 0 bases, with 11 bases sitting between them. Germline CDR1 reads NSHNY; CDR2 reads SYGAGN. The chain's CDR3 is CASSDRLAASYEQYF. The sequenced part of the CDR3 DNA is TGTGCCAGCAGTGATAGACTGGCCGCCTCCTAT.

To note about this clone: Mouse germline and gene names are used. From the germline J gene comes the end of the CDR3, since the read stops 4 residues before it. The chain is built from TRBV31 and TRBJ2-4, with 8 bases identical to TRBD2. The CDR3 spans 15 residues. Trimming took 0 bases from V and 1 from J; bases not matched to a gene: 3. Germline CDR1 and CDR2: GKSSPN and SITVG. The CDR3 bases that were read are TGTGCCTGGAGTCTATTCTGGGGGGGTCAAAAC. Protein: CAWSLFWGGQN. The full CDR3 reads CAWSLFWGGQNTLYF.